This T cell receptor (beta chain) was observed in a study of blood T cell repertoires in COVID-19. Study overall: PBMCs, B-cell-depleted T cells, or T cells were the source of the cDNA or gDNA that made up the material.

V gave up 2 bases and J gave up 1 base, with 15 bases separating them. The CDR3 loop spans 17 amino acids. The germline V gene encodes CDR1 SGHRS and CDR2 YFSETQ. This clone has just one count. Under the authors' procedure: Estimates of nucleated cell counts were drawn from the amplification of reference gene primers. Measured with immunoSEQ multiplex PCR; TCRdb has only the in-frame clones, and not every one. From that table come the V and J calls and clone size; the DNA was used to work out D and trimming. This table holds 400,000 to 500,000 clones, over 75% found once. All enrollees were roughly 18 to 100 years old and from about two dozen US areas. Participant reports of clinical history set cohort assignment.

V and J are TRBV5-1 and TRBJ2-2; maybe TRBD2 (5 bases). This receptor was obtained from a woman in her thirties or forties who had recovered from COVID-19. Sample: PBMCs or T cells enriched from blood (not recorded which). CDR3 in DNA: TGCGCCAGCAGCTTCAAGGAGACTATCTTGAACACCGGGGAGCTGTTTTTT. Translating it yields CASSFKETILNTGELFF.